The rows below give T cell receptor beta chains drawn from one sample of a study of blood T cell repertoires in COVID-19. Profiled with immunoSEQ multiplex PCR; TCRdb holds only in-frame clones, not every one. The repertoire holds hundreds of thousands of clones, with more than 85% as singletons. Sequenced sample: peripheral blood. The receptors come from a man in his sixties or seventies with acute or convalescent COVID-19. CDR3s include the opening cysteine and the closing phenylalanine or tryptophan. Rows give clone size only sometimes, using once, few, many, or a class for an expanded clone.

V	size	J	CDR3
TRBV7-9	-	TRBJ2-5	CASSLTGGQETQYF
TRBV30	-	TRBJ2-2	CAWSVQNTGELFF
TRBV9	-	TRBJ2-2	CASSVHGGAGGAGELFF
TRBV10-3	-	TRBJ1-5	CAIADRDNQPQHF
TRBV29-1	few	TRBJ1-3	CSVGDRGNTIYF
TRBV28	-	TRBJ1-4	CASIGAGTGGATNEKLFF
TRBV3-1/TRBV3-2	-	TRBJ2-3	CASSRLAGVYTDTQYF
TRBV6-2/TRBV6-3	-	TRBJ2-3	CASSYGGNTDTQYF
TRBV6-5	-	TRBJ2-3	CASTPSGTDTQYF
TRBV9	-	TRBJ1-3	CASSAGRGGPGNTIYF
TRBV11-2	-	TRBJ2-2	CASSLGQGGRNTGELFF
TRBV9	-	TRBJ2-2	CASSVASSANTGELFF
TRBV3-1/TRBV3-2	-	TRBJ1-1	CASSLGTANTEAFF
TRBV28	-	TRBJ2-7	CASRLNDEQYF
TRBV19	-	TRBJ2-2	CASSPDYSTGELFF
TRBV6-5	-	TRBJ2-1	CASSSLGGEQFF
TRBV13	-	TRBJ1-2	CASSLAGGFNYGYTF
TRBV10-2	-	TRBJ1-4	CASRRTGLNEKLFF
TRBV7-2	-	TRBJ1-2	CASSLEGGLGGYTF
TRBV11-3	once	TRBJ2-7	CASSLGGVGEQYF
TRBV2	once	TRBJ2-5	CASRGERGQETQYF
TRBV19	-	TRBJ1-5	CASSIRRGPNQPQHF
TRBV6-6	-	TRBJ1-2	CASSSGGANYGYTF
TRBV9	-	TRBJ2-3	CASSVRTGGSDTQYF
TRBV19	-	TRBJ2-7	CASSIAGTGNYEQYF
TRBV27	-	TRBJ1-5	CASSLNRDRGRNQPQHF
TRBV4-3	-	TRBJ2-1	CASSQDRTSGGNEQFF
TRBV6-2/TRBV6-3	-	TRBJ1-5	CASSFGTRNQPQHF
TRBV5-1	-	TRBJ2-3	CASSTRTETDTQYF
TRBV6-5	-	TRBJ2-1	CASGHRQGLYNEQFF
TRBV20-1	-	TRBJ2-1	CSARAGDVIF
TRBV28	-	TRBJ1-2	CASYQLAGGGYGYGYTF